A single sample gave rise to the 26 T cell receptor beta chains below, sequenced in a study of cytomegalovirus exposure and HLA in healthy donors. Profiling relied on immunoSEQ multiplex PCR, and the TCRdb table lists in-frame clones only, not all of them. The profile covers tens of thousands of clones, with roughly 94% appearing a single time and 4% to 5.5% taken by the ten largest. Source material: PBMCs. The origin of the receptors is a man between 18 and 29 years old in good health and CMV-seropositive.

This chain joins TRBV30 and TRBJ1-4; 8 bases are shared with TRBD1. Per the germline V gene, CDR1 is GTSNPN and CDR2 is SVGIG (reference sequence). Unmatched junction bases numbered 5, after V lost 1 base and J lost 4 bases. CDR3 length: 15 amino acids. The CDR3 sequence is CAWSAGQVYNEKLFF. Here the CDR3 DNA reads TGTGCCTGGAGTGCGGGACAGGTGTATAATGAAAAACTGTTTTTT.

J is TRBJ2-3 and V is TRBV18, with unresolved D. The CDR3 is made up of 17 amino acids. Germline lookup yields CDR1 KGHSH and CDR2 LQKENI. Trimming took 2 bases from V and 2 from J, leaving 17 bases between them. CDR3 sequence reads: CASSPFPFEFATDTQYF. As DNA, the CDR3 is TGTGCCAGCTCACCATTCCCGTTCGAGTTCGCCACAGATACGCAGTATTTT.

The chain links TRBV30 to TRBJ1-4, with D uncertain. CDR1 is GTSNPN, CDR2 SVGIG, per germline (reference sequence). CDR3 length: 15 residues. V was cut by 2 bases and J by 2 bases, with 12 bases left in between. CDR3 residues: CAWSTRGGTNEKLFF. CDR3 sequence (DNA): TGTGCCTGGAGTACTCGAGGCGGCACTAATGAAAAACTGTTTTTT.

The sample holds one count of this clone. The CDR3 DNA is TGCGCCAGCAGCCAAGAGCGGACATACGAGCAGTACTTC. Translated: CASSQERTYEQYF. The chain employs TRBV4-3 and TRBJ2-7; D may be TRBD1 (5 bases). Germline-derived CDR1 and CDR2 are LGHNA and YSLEER. V was pared by 0 bases and J by 4 bases, with 7 bases between. The length of the CDR3 is 13 residues.

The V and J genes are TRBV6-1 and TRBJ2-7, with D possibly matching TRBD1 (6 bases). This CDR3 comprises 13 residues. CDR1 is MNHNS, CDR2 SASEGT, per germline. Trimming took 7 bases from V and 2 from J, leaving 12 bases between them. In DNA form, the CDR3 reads TGTGCCAGCAATACAGGGACGACCTACGAGCAGTACTTC. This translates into CASNTGTTYEQYF.

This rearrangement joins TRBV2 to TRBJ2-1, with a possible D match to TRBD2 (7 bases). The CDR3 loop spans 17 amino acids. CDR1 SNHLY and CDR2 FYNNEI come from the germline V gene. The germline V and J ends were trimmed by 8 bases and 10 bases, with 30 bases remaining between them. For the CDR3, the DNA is TGTGCCAGCCGCTCGTCACCTCCCGGGGGGCGGGGATGGGAGCAGTTCTTC. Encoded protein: CASRSSPPGGRGWEQFF.

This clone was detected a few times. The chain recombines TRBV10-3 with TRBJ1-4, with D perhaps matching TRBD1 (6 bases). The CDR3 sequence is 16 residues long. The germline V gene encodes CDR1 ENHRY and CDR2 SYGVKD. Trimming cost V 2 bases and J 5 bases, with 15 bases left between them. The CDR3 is CAISEDPGQGNEKLFF. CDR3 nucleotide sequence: TGTGCCATCAGTGAGGATCCGGGACAAGGGAATGAAAAACTGTTTTTT.

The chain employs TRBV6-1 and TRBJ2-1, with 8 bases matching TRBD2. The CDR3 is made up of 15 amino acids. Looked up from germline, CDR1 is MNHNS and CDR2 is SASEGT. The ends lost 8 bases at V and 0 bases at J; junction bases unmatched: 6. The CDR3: CASHSGTSSYNEQFF. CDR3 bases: TGTGCCAGCCATAGCGGGACGAGCTCCTACAATGAGCAGTTCTTC.

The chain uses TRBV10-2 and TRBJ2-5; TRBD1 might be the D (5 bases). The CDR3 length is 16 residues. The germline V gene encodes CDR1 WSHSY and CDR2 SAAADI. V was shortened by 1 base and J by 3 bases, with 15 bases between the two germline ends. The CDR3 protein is CASSEFLAGKKETQYF. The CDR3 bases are TGCGCCAGCAGTGAGTTCTTGGCAGGGAAAAAAGAGACCCAGTACTTC.

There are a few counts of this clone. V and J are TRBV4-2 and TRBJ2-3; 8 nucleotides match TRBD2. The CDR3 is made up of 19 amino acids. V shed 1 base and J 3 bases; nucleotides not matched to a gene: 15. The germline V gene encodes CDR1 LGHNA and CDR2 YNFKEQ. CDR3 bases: TGTGCCAGCAGCCAAGTCAGCTTCGCCGGGGGGGGCCAAACAGATACGCAGTATTTT. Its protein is CASSQVSFAGGGQTDTQYF.

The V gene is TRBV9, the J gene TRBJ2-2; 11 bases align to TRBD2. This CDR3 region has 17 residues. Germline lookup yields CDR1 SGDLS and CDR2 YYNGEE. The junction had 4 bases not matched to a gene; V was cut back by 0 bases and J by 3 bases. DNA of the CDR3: TGTGCCAGCAGCGTAGCGGGACTAGCGGAATACACCGGGGAGCTGTTTTTT. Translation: CASSVAGLAEYTGELFF.

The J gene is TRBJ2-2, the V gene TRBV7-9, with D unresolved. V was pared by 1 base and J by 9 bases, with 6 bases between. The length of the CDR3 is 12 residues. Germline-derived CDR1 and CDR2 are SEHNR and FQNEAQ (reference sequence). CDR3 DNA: TGTGCCAGCAGCTTAGGGGCGAGGGAGCTGTTTTTT. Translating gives CASSLGARELFF.

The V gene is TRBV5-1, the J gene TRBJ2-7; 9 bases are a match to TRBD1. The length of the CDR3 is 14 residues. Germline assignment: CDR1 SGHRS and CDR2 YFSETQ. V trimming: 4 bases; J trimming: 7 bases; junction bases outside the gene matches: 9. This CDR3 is CASSTRDRVGEQYF. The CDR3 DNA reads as TGCGCCAGCAGCACCCGGGACAGGGTTGGGGAGCAGTACTTC.

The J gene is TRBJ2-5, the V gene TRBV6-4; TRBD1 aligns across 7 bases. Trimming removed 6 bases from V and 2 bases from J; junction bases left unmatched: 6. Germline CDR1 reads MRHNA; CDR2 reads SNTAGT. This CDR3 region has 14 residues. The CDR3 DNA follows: TGTGCCAGCAGCCCCGGGACAGATCAAGAGACCCAGTACTTC. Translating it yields CASSPGTDQETQYF.

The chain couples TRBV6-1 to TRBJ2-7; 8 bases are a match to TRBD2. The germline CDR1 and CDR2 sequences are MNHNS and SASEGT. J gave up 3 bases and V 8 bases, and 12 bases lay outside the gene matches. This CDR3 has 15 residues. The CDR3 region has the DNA TGTGCCAGCTTCGGGGGGGCAGGGGAGGACTACGAGCAGTACTTC. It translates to CASFGGAGEDYEQYF.

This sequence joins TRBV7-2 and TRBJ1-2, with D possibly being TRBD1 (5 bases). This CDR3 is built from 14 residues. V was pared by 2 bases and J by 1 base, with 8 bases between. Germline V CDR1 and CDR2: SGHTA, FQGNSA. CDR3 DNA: TGTGCCAGCAGCTTACGCGACAGTAACTATGGCTACACCTTC. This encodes CASSLRDSNYGYTF.

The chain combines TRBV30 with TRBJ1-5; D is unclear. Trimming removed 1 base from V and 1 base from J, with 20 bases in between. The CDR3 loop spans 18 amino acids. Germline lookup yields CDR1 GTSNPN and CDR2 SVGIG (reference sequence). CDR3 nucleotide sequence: TGTGCCTGGAGTGAGGAGGACGGCATTCCTTTGAGCAATCAGCCCCAGCATTTT. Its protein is CAWSEEDGIPLSNQPQHF. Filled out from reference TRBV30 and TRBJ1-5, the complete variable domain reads SQTIHQWPATLVQPVGSPLSLECTVEGTSNPNLYWYRQAAGRGLQLLFYSVGIGQISSEVPQNLSASRPQDRQFILSSKKLLLSDSGFYLCAWSEEDGIPLSNQPQHFGDGTRLSIL.

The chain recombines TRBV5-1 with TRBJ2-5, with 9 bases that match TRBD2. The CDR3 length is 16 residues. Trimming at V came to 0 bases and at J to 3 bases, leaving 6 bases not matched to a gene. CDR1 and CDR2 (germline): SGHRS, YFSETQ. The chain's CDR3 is CASSLGVASGEETQYF. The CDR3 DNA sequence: TGCGCCAGCAGCTTGGGGGTCGCTAGCGGGGAAGAGACCCAGTACTTC.

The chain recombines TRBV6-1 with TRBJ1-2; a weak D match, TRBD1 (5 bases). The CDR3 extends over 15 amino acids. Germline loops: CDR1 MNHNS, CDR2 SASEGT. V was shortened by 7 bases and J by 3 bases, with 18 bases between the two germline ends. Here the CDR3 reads CASTDISEAHYGYTF. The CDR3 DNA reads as TGTGCCAGCACGGACATCAGTGAGGCGCACTATGGCTACACCTTC.

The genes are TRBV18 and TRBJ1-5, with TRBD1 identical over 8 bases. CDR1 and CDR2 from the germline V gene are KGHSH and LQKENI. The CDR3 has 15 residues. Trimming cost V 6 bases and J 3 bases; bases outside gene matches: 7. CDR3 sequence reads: CASSQGATFNQPQHF. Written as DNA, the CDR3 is TGTGCCAGCTCTCAGGGGGCGACCTTCAATCAGCCCCAGCATTTT.

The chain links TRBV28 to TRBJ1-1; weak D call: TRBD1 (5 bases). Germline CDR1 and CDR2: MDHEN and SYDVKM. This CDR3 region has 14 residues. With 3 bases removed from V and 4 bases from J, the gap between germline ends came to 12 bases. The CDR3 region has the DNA TGTGCCAGCAGTTTTCGGGGGAAGACCACTGAAGCTTTCTTT. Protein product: CASSFRGKTTEAFF. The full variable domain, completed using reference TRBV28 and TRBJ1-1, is DVKVTQSSRYLVKRTGEKVFLECVQDMDHENMFWYRQDPGLGLRLIYFSYDVKMKEKGDIPEGYSVSREKKERFSLILESASTNQTSMYLCASSFRGKTTEAFFGQGTRLTVV.

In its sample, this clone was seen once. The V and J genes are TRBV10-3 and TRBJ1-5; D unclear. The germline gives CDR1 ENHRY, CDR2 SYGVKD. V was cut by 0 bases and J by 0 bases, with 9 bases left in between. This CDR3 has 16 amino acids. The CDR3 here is CAISESGRDSNQPQHF. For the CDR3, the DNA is TGTGCCATCAGTGAGTCGGGGAGGGATAGCAATCAGCCCCAGCATTTT.

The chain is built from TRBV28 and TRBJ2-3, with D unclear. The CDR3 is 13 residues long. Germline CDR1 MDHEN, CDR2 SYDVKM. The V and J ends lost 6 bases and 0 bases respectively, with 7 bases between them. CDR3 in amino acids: CASRATSTDTQYF. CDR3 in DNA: TGTGCCAGCAGGGCGACTAGCACAGATACGCAGTATTTT.

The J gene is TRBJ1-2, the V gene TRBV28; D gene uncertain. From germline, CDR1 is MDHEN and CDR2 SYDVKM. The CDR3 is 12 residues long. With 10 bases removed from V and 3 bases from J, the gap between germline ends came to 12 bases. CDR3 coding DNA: TGTGCCATCAGAAGCGACTACTATGGCTACACCTTC. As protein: CAIRSDYYGYTF.

As DNA, the CDR3 is TGTGCCAGCGGAGATTTGGCCTCTGGGGCCAACGTCCTGACTTTC. Translated: CASGDLASGANVLTF. The chain recombines TRBV28 with TRBJ2-6; D remains unclear. This CDR3 is built from 15 residues. CDR1 MDHEN and CDR2 SYDVKM come from the germline V gene. The ends were cut back, 8 bases at V and 0 bases at J, with 11 bases in the middle.

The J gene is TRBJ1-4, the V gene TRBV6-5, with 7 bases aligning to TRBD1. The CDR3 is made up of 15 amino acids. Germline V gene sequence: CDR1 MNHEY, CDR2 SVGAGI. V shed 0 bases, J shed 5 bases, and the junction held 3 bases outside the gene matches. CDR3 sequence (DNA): TGTGCCAGCAGTTACTCCCCAGGGGGAAATGAAAAACTGTTTTTT. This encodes CASSYSPGGNEKLFF.